A selection of T cell receptor beta chains follows, all from one sample in a study of metastatic and nonmetastatic thyroid tumors. TCRdb re-called clones via MiXCR from the PCR reads. The sample includes under 30,000 clones, under 15% of them seen just once. Material: blood. The origin of the receptors is a female donor with papillary thyroid cancer or a benign thyroid nodule (not recorded which). Some clones in this sample may be carry-over from other donors' samples. Each CDR3 is given with its conserved first and last residue. D genes are given only for firm matches. Clone size appears in some rows only: once, few, many, or a class for an expanded clone.

j_call d_call clone_size v_call cdr3_aa cdr3_nt
TRBJ2-6 NA many TRBV4-1 CASSQDPSGANVLTF TGCGCCAGCAGCCAAGATCCCTCTGGGGCCAACGTCCTGACTTTC
TRBJ2-5 NA few TRBV28 CASSLRTVLGGAETQYF TGTGCCAGCAGTTTGAGAACCGTCCTCGGGGGAGCGGAGACCCAGTACTTC
TRBJ2-7 TRBD2 many TRBV20-1 CSARLPQAGGPYEQYF TGCAGTGCTAGGCTCCCTCAGGCGGGAGGGCCCTACGAGCAGTACTTC
TRBJ2-1 NA NA TRBV20-1 CSARVRLSYNEQFF TGCAGTGCTAGGGTGCGCCTCTCATACAATGAGCAGTTCTTC
TRBJ2-1 TRBD2 many TRBV11-3 CASSPSGSVPYNEQFF TGTGCCAGCAGCCCTAGCGGGAGTGTCCCCTACAATGAGCAGTTCTTC
TRBJ1-1 NA many TRBV6-1 CASSLRAGANTEAFF TGTGCCAGCAGCCTGAGGGCGGGGGCGAACACTGAAGCTTTCTTT
TRBJ1-3 NA medium-sized TRBV30 CAWSSWVASGNTIYF TGTGCCTGGTCTTCATGGGTGGCAAGTGGAAACACCATATATTTT
TRBJ1-5 NA once TRBV20-1 CSARVSQAAAYVGNQPQHF TGCAGTGCTAGGGTCTCCCAGGCAGCGGCTTACGTAGGCAATCAGCCCCAGCATTTT
TRBJ2-3 NA NA TRBV20-1 CSAMRGLNTDTQYF TGCAGTGCTATGCGAGGACTGAACACAGATACGCAGTATTTT
TRBJ2-7 NA NA TRBV30 CAWSVAGYTLYEQYF TGTGCCTGGAGTGTGGCAGGGTATACGTTATACGAGCAGTACTTC
TRBJ2-3 NA NA TRBV9 CASSVVGNPLDTQYF TGTGCCAGCAGCGTAGTCGGTAACCCTCTTGATACGCAGTATTTT
TRBJ1-2 NA many TRBV24-1 CATSDSWISHHGYSPDNYGYTF TGTGCCACCAGTGATTCGTGGATAAGCCACCATGGCTATAGTCCAGACAACTATGGCTACACCTTC
TRBJ2-1 NA NA TRBV28 CASSSLGRISYNEQFF TGTGCCAGCAGTTCCCTCGGGCGGATCTCCTACAATGAGCAGTTCTTC
TRBJ2-1 TRBD2 many TRBV19 CASSPRTSGSRYNEQFF TGTGCCAGTAGTCCCAGGACTAGCGGGAGTCGGTACAATGAGCAGTTCTTC
TRBJ2-1 TRBD2 many TRBV20-1 CSASGRGSYNEQFF TGCAGTGCTAGCGGGAGGGGGTCCTACAATGAGCAGTTCTTC